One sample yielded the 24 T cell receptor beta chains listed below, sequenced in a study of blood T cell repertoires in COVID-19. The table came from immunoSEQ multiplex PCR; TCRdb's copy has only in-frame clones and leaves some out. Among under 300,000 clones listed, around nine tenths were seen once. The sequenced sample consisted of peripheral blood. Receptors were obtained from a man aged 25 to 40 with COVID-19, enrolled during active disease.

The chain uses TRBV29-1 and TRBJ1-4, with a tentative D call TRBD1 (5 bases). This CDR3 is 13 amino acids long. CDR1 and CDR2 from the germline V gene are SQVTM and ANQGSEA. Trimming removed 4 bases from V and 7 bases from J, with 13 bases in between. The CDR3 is CSVAQGKGEKLFF. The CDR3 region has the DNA TGCAGCGTTGCTCAGGGAAAGGGTGAAAAACTGTTTTTT. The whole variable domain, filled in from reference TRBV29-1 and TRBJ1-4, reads SAVISQKPSRDICQRGTSLTIQCQVDSQVTMMFWYRQQPGQSLTLIATANQGSEATYESGFVIDKFPISRPNLTFSTLTVSNMSPEDSSIYLCSVAQGKGEKLFFGSGTQLSVL.

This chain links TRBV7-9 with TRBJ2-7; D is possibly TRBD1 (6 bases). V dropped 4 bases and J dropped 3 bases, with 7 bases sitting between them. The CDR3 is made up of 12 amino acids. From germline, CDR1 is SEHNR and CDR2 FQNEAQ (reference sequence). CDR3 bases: TGTGCCAGCAGCTGGACAGTCTACGAGCAGTACTTC. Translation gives CASSWTVYEQYF.

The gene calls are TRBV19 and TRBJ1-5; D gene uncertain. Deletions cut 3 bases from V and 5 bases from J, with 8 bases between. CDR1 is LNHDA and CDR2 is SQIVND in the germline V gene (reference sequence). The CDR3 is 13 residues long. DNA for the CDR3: TGTGCCAGTAGTATGAGGTGGGATCAGCCCCAGCATTTT. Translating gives CASSMRWDQPQHF. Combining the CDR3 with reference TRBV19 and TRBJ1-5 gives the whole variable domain DGGITQSPKYLFRKEGQNVTLSCEQNLNHDAMYWYRQDPGQGLRLIYYSQIVNDFQKGDIAEGYSVSREKKESFPLTVTSAQKNPTAFYLCASSMRWDQPQHFGDGTRLSIL.

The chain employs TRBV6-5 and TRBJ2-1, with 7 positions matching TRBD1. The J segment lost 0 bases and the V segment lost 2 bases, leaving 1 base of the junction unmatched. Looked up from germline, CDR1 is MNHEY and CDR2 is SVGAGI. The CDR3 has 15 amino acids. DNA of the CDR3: TGTGCCAGCAGTTACGGGACAGTCTCCTACAATGAGCAGTTCTTC. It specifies CASSYGTVSYNEQFF.

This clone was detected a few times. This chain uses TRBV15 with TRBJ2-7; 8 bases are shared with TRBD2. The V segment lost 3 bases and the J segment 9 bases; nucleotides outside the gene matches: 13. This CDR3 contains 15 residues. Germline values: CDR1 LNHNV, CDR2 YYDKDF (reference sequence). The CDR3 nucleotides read TGTGCCACCAGCAGGGAGAGTCCGGGACTAGAGGTGCAGTACTTC. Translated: CATSRESPGLEVQYF.

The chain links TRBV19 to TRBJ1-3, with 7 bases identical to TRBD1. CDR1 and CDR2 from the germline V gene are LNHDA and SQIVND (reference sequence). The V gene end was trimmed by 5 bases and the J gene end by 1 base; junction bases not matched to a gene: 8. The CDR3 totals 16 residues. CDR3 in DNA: TGTGCCAGTAGTCCGAGGGACAGCGGATCTGGAAACACCATATATTTT. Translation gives CASSPRDSGSGNTIYF.

In DNA form, the CDR3 reads TGTGCCAGCAGCCAAGGGGCTTTTCTCCGAGAGACCCAGTACTTC. It specifies CASSQGAFLRETQYF. V is TRBV14 and J is TRBJ2-5, with D unresolved. The CDR3 covers 15 residues. Germline CDR1 SGHDN, CDR2 FVKESK. V lost 1 base and J 4 bases, leaving 13 bases between the germline ends.

CDR3 amino acids: CSSRLVEDTEAFF. The CDR3 DNA reads TGCAGCTCCCGACTGGTGGAGGACACTGAAGCTTTCTTT. J is TRBJ1-1 and V is TRBV29-1, with D uncertain. The CDR3 has 13 residues. Germline V gene lookup returns CDR1 SQVTM and CDR2 ANQGSEA. Trimming cost V 8 bases and J 3 bases, with 16 bases left between them.

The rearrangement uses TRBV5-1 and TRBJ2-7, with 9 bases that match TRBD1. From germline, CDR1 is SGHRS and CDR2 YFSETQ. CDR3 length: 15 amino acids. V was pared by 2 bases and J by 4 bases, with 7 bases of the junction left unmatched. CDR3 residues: CASSLDGTGQYEQYF. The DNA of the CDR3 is TGCGCCAGCAGCTTAGACGGGACAGGGCAGTACGAGCAGTACTTC.

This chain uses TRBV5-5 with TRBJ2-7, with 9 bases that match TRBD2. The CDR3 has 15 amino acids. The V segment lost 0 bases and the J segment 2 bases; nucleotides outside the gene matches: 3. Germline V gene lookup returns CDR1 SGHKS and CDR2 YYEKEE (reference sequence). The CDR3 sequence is CASSLGLAGTYEQYF. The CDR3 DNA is TGTGCCAGCAGCTTGGGTCTAGCGGGGACCTACGAGCAGTACTTC.

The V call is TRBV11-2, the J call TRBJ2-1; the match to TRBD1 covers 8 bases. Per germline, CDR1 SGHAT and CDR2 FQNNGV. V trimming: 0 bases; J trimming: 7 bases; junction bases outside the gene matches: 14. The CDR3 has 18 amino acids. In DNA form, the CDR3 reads TGTGCCAGCAGCTTAGATCCGGCAGGGGGCCCCCTACATAATGAGCAGTTCTTC. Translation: CASSLDPAGGPLHNEQFF.

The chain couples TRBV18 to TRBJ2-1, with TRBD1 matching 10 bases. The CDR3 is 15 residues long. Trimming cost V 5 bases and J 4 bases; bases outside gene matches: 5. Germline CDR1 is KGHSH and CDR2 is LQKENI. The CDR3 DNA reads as TGTGCCAGCTCAGGCGGACAGGGGGTATACAATGAGCAGTTCTTC. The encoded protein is CASSGGQGVYNEQFF.

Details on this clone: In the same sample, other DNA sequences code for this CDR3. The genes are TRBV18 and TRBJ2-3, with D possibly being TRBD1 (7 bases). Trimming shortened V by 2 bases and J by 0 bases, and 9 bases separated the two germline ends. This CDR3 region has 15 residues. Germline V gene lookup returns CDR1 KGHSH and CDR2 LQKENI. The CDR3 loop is CASSPAGGSTDTQYF. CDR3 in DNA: TGTGCCAGCTCACCAGCAGGGGGGAGCACAGATACGCAGTATTTT.

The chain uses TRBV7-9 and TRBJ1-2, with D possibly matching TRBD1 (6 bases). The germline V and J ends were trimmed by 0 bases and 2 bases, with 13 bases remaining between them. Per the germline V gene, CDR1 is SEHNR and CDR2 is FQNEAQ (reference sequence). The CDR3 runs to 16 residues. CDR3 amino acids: CASSLALITGNYGYTF. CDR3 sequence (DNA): TGTGCCAGCAGCTTAGCGCTAATCACAGGGAACTATGGCTACACCTTC.

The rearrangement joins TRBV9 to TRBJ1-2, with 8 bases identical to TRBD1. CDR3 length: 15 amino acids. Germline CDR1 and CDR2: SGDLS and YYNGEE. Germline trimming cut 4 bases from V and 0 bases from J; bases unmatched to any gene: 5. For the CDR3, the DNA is TGTGCCAGCAGCCCCCAGGGGGCAGCTAACTATGGCTACACCTTC. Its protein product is CASSPQGAANYGYTF.

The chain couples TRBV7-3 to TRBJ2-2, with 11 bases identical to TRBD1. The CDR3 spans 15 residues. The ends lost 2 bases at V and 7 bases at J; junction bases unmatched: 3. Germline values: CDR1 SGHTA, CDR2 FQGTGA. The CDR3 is CASSLAGTGGGELFF. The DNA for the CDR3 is TGTGCCAGCAGCTTAGCTGGGACAGGGGGCGGGGAGCTGTTTTTT.

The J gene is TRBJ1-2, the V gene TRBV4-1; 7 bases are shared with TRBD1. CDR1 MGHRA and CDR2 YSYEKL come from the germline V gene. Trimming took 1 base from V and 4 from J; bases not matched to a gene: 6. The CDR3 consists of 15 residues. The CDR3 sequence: CASSQAKGAGYGYTF. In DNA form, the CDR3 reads TGCGCCAGCAGCCAAGCCAAGGGGGCTGGCTATGGCTACACCTTC.

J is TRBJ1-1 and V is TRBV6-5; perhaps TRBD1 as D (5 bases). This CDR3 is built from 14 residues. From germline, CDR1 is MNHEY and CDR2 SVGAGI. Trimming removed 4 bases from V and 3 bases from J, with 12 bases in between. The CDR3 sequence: CASSLSPRDTEAFF. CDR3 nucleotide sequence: TGTGCCAGCAGTTTGTCTCCCAGGGACACTGAAGCTTTCTTT.

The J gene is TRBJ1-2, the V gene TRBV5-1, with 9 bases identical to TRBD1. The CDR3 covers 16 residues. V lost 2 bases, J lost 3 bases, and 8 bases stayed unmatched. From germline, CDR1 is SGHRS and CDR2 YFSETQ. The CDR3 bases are TGCGCCAGCAGCTTAGGAGGACAGGGGCTAGACTATGGCTACACCTTC. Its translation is CASSLGGQGLDYGYTF.

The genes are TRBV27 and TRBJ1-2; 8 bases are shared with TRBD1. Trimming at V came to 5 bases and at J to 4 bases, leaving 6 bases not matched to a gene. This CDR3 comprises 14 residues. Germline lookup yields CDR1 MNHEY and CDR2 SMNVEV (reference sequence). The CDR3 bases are TGTGCCAGCAGTGTGTCGGGACAGGTCTATGGCTACACCTTC. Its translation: CASSVSGQVYGYTF.

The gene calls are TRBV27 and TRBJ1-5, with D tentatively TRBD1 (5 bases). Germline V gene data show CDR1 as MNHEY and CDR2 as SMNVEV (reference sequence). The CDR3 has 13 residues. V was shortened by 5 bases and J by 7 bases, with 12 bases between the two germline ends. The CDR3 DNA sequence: TGTGCCAGCAGTGCACGACCAGGGCAGCCCCAGCATTTT. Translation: CASSARPGQPQHF.

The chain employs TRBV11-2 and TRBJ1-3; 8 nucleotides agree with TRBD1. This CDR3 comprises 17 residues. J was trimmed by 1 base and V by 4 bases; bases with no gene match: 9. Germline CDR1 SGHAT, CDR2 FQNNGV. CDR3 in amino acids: CASSSPLGQESGNTIYF. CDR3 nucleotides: TGTGCCAGCAGCTCCCCTTTGGGACAGGAATCTGGAAACACCATATATTTT.

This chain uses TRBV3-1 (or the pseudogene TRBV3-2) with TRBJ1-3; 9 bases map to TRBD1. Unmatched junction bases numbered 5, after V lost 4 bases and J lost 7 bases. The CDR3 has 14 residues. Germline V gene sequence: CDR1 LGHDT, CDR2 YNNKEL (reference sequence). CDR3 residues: CASSPQGAGNTIYF. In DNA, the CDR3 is TGTGCCAGCAGCCCACAGGGGGCCGGGAACACCATATATTTT.

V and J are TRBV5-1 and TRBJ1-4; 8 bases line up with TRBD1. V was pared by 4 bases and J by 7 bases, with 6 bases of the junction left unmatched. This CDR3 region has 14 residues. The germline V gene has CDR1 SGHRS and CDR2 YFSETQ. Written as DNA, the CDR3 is TGCGCCAGCAGCCGAGACAGGGGTAGTGAAAAACTGTTTTTT. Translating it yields CASSRDRGSEKLFF.